This T cell receptor beta chain was sequenced for a study of neurological immune-mediated disorders. After removal of 7 bases from V and 4 bases from J, the junction contained 7 bases not matched to a gene. The CDR3 sequence is 15 residues long. There are many counts of this clonotype. TCRdb processed the 5' RACE reads anew with MiXCR; each CDR3 protein has one entry. The table includes about 58,000 distinct CDR3 sequences, about 2.5% detected once. This sequence originates from a man in his fifties or sixties with multiple sclerosis. Sequenced input: PBMCs. The V call is TRBV12-3 or TRBV12-4, the J call TRBJ2-2, with 9 bases identical to TRBD2. This CDR3 is CASMSSGVPTGELFF. The CDR3 DNA reads as TGTGCCAGCATGTCTAGCGGGGTGCCCACCGGGGAGCTGTTTTTT.